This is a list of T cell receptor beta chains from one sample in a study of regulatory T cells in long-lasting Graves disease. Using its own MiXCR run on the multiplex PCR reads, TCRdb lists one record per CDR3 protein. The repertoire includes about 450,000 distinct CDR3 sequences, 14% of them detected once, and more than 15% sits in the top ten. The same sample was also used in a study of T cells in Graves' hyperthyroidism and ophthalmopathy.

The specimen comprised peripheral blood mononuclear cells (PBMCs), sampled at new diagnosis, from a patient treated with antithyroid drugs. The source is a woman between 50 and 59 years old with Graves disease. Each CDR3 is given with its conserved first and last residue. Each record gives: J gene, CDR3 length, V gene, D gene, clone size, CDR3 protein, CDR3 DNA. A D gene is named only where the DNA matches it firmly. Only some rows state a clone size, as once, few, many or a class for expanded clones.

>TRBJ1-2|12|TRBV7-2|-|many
CASSFREAGYTF
TGTGCCAGCAGCTTCCGCGAGGCCGGCTACACCTTC
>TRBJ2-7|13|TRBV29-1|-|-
CSAENRERDEQYF
TGCAGCGCCGAAAACCGGGAAAGAGACGAGCAGTACTTC
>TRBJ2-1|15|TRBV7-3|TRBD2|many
CASSLLAGVYNEQFF
TGTGCCAGCAGCTTACTAGCGGGAGTTTACAATGAGCAGTTCTTC
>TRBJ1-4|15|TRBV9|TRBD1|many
CASSTSGTVAEKLFF
TGTGCCAGCAGCACCTCCGGGACAGTAGCCGAAAAACTGTTTTTT
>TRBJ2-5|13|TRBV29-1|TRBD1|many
CSVARDSQETQYF
TGCAGCGTTGCCAGGGACAGCCAAGAGACCCAGTACTTC
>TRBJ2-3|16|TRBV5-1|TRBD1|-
CASTLLPGQGIDTQYF
TGCGCCAGCACCCTTCTGCCGGGACAGGGAATAGATACGCAGTATTTT
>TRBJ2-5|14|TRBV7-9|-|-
CASSGGTVEETQYF
TGTGCCAGCAGCGGGGGGACTGTAGAAGAGACCCAGTACTTC
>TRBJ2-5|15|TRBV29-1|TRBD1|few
CSVEERGQGQETQYF
TGCAGCGTTGAAGAAAGGGGACAGGGGCAAGAGACCCAGTACTTC
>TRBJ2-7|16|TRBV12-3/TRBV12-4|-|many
CASSPLSREVDYEQYF
TGTGCCAGCAGTCCCCTATCTAGAGAGGTTGACTACGAGCAGTACTTC
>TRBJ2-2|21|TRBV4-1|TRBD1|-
CASSRRNGLAGGEVGTGELFF
TGCGCCAGCAGCCGCCGGAATGGGTTGGCAGGGGGCGAAGTGGGGACCGGGGAGCTGTTTTTT
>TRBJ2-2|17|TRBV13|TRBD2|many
CASGDGTSGRHTGELFF
TGTGCCAGCGGAGACGGGACTAGCGGGAGGCACACCGGGGAGCTGTTTTTT
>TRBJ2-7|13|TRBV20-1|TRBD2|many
CSVQTSAKYEQYF
TGCAGTGTCCAGACTAGCGCGAAATACGAGCAGTACTTC
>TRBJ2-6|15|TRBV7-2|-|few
CASSLRDSGANVLTF
TGTGCCAGCAGCCTACGGGACTCTGGGGCCAACGTCCTGACTTTC
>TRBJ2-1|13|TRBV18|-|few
CASSPPGGYEQFF
TGTGCCAGCTCACCACCTGGGGGATATGAGCAGTTCTTC
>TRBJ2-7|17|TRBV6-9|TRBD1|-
CASSLGDSPSSSYEQYF
TGTGCCAGCAGTTTGGGGGACAGTCCTTCGAGCTCCTACGAGCAGTACTTC
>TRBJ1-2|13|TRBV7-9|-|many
CASSLAQNYGYTF
TGTGCCAGCAGCTTAGCCCAAAACTATGGCTACACCTTC
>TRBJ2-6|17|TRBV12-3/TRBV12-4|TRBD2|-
CASSFAGGVYGANVLTF
TGTGCCAGCAGTTTCGCGGGAGGGGTATATGGGGCCAACGTCCTGACTTTC
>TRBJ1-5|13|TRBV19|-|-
CASSISLNQPQHF
TGTGCCAGTAGTATAAGTCTAAATCAGCCCCAGCATTTT
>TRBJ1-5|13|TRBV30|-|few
CAWSTTGGQPQHF
TGTGCCTGGAGTACGACTGGGGGCCAGCCCCAGCATTTT
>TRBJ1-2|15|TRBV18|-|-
CASSRLGQGNYGYTF
TGTGCCAGCTCACGCCTAGGGCAGGGGAACTATGGCTACACCTTC
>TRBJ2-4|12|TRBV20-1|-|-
CSARGLGSIQYF
TGCAGTGCTAGAGGACTGGGGAGCATTCAGTACTTC
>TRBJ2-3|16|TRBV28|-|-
CASSFRSGGLTDTQYF
TGTGCCAGCAGTTTTCGGTCAGGAGGACTCACAGATACGCAGTATTTT
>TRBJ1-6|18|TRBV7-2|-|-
CASSFGGWGSSYNSPLHF
TGTGCCAGCAGCTTTGGGGGCTGGGGGAGCTCCTATAATTCACCCCTCCACTTT
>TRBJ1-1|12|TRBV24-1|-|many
CATSDIGTEAFF
TGTGCCACCAGTGATATAGGGACTGAAGCTTTCTTT
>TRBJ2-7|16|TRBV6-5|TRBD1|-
CASSSTGTGLSYEQYF
TGTGCCAGCAGTTCCACCGGGACAGGGCTGTCCTACGAGCAGTACTTC
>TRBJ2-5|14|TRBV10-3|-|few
CAISVTVWRETQYF
TGTGCCATCAGTGTGACAGTCTGGAGGGAGACCCAGTACTTC
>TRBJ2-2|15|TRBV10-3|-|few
CAISEVAVDTGELFF
TGTGCCATCAGCGAGGTGGCTGTTGACACCGGGGAGCTGTTTTTT
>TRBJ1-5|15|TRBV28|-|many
CASSSLWQFDQPQHF
TGTGCCAGCAGTAGTTTGTGGCAATTTGATCAGCCCCAGCATTTT
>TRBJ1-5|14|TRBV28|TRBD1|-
CASTPAGGGQPQHF
TGTGCCAGCACCCCCGCAGGGGGCGGTCAGCCCCAGCATTTT
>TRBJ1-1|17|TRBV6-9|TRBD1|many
CASSYRTGTYMNTEAFF
TGTGCCAGCAGTTACCGGACAGGGACCTACATGAACACTGAAGCTTTCTTT
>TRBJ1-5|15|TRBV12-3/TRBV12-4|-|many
CASSDRGPGHQPQHF
TGTGCCAGCAGTGATCGGGGGCCAGGCCATCAGCCCCAGCATTTT
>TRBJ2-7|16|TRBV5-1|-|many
CASSLVVVGELYEQYF
TGCGCCAGCAGCTTGGTGGTAGTAGGCGAGCTCTACGAGCAGTACTTC
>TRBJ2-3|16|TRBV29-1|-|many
CSVERDGAARTDTQYF
TGCAGCGTTGAACGGGATGGGGCCGCGAGGACAGATACGCAGTATTTT
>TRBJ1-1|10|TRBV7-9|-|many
CASSPLDTIF
TGTGCCAGCAGCCCACTGGACACGATCTTT
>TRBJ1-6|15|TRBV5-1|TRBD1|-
CASSAGQGSESPLHF
TGCGCCAGCAGCGCGGGACAGGGTTCGGAATCACCCCTCCACTTT
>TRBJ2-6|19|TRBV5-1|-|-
CASSLGSAGVLPGANVLTF
TGCGCCAGCAGCTTGGGGTCGGCAGGGGTACTTCCTGGGGCCAACGTCCTGACTTTC
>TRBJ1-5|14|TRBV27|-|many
CASRTGIPDQPQHF
TGTGCCAGCAGAACCGGGATCCCAGATCAGCCCCAGCATTTT
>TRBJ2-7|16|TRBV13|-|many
CASSLVRGGDTYEQYF
TGTGCCAGCAGCTTAGTTCGGGGAGGAGATACCTACGAGCAGTACTTC
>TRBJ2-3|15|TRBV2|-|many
CASSLRASGTDTQYF
TGTGCCAGCAGCTTGCGGGCTAGTGGCACAGATACGCAGTATTTT
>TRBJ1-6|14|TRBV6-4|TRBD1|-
CASSWTGDNSPLHF
TGTGCCAGCAGTTGGACAGGGGATAATTCACCCCTCCACTTT
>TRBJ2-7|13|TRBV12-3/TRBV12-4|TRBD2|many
CASRRGLAGVGYF
TGTGCCAGCAGGAGGGGGCTAGCGGGAGTAGGGTACTTC
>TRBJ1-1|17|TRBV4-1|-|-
CASSQDFRSAGRAEAFF
TGCGCCAGCAGCCAAGATTTCCGGAGTGCAGGGCGGGCTGAAGCTTTCTTT
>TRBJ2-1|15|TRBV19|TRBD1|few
CASRTAGGPINEQFF
TGTGCCAGTAGGACGGCAGGGGGCCCCATCAATGAGCAGTTCTTC
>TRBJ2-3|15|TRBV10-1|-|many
CASSEARTSTDTQYF
TGCGCCAGCAGTGAGGCTCGGACTAGCACAGATACGCAGTATTTT
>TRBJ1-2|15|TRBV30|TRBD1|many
CAWTNYGTAKYGYTF
TGTGCCTGGACGAATTACGGGACAGCAAAATATGGCTACACCTTC
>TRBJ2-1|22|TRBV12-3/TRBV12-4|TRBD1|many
CASSLGQGVWTSDPSSYNEQFF
TGTGCCAGCAGTTTGGGACAGGGGGTGTGGACTAGCGACCCTAGCTCCTACAATGAGCAGTTCTTC
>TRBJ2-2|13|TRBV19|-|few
CASGTGLGGELFF
TGTGCCAGTGGAACAGGTCTGGGCGGGGAGCTGTTTTTT
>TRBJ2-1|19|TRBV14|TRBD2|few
CASSQDVGTSGSSYNEQFF
TGTGCCAGCAGCCAAGATGTCGGGACTAGCGGGAGCTCCTACAATGAGCAGTTCTTC
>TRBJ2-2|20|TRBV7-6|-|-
CASSRTPFRGSGLNTGELFF
TGTGCCAGCAGTCGTACTCCCTTCAGGGGAAGCGGTCTGAACACCGGGGAGCTGTTTTTT
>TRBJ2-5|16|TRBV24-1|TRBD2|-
CATSGASGSREETQYF
TGTGCCACCAGTGGTGCTAGCGGGAGTCGAGAAGAGACCCAGTACTTC
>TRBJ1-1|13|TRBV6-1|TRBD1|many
CASWGQGATEAFF
TGTGCCAGCTGGGGGCAGGGGGCCACTGAAGCTTTCTTT
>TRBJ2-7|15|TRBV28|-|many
CASSPQPGLKYEQYF
TGTGCCAGCAGCCCTCAACCGGGACTCAAGTACGAGCAGTACTTC
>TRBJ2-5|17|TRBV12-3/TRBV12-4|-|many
CASSLGSGEAHQETQYF
TGTGCCAGCAGTTTAGGTTCGGGGGAGGCACACCAAGAGACCCAGTACTTC
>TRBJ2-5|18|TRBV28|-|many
CASSSGLKITLMKETQYF
TGTGCCAGCAGCAGTGGACTAAAAATAACCCTCATGAAAGAGACCCAGTACTTC